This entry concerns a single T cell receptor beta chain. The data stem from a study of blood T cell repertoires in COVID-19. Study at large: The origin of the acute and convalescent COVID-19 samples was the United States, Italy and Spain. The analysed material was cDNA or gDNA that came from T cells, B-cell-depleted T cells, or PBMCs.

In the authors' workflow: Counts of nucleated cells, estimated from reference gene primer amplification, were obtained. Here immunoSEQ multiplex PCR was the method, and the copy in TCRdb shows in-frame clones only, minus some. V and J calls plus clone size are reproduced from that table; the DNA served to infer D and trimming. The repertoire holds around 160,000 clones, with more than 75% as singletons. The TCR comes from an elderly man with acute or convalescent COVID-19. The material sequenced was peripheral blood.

The CDR3 here is CAWRRQVDGYTF. In nucleotides, the CDR3 is TGTGCCTGGAGAAGGCAGGTGGATGGCTACACCTTC. This chain joins TRBV30 and TRBJ1-2; no reliable D call. Germline CDR1 is GTSNPN and CDR2 is SVGIG (reference sequence). This CDR3 has 12 residues. The germline V and J ends were trimmed by 3 bases and 6 bases, with 11 bases remaining between them.